Detailed here is one T cell receptor (beta chain). Antigen specificity is unknown. Sorting that relied on CD45RO/CCR7/CD25/CD127/CD95/CD27 yielded CD4+ naive, central memory, regulatory and stem cell-like memory cells. The data derive from a study of beta chain features in type 1 diabetes. V was shortened by 8 bases and J by 5 bases, with 15 bases between the two germline ends. Looked up from germline, CDR1 is SQVTM and CDR2 is ANQGSEA. The CDR3 has 12 residues. Study-wide points: Significant though moderate, a shortening of TCRB CDR3s appeared in all four CD4+ subsets of Type 1 diabetes patients.

Isolated RNA was reverse transcribed in full, so expressed TCRB transcripts were sequenced. Profiling relied on immunoSEQ multiplex PCR, and the TCRdb table lists in-frame clones only, not all of them. Among under 300,000 clones listed, around 20% were seen once. V gene TRBV29-1 combines with J gene TRBJ1-1; D gene ambiguous. The receptor comes from a woman between 40 and 50 years old with type 1 diabetes. The specimen was naive CD4+ T cells from blood. This chain's CDR3 is CSCAWSKTEAFF. CDR3 sequence (DNA): TGCAGCTGCGCGTGGAGCAAGACTGAAGCTTTCTTT.